Presented here are 22 T cell receptor beta chains from one specimen sequenced in a study of CD8 T cells in ankylosing spondylitis. Each CDR3 protein is one row after TCRdb ran MiXCR on the 5' RACE reads. Of approximately 220,000 distinct CDR3 sequences listed, 18% are singletons. Study observations and caveats: What seemed typical of ankylosing spondylitis blood was a TCR beta motif built from about 8 highly homologous variants.

Antigens for these TCRs are unknown. The material sequenced was blood, either unsorted or a sorted T cell fraction (not recorded which). The origin of the receptors is a male donor with ankylosing spondylitis.

This rearrangement joins TRBV4-1 to TRBJ1-2; D unclear. Between the trimmed V and J ends, which lost 4 bases and 6 bases, there was a span of 6 bases. The CDR3 covers 11 residues. Germline CDR1 is MGHRA and CDR2 is YSYEKL. The CDR3, as DNA: TGCGCCAGCAGCCGGGGTGATGGCTACACCTTC. Translated: CASSRGDGYTF.

This clonotype has at least ten counts. The genes are TRBV20-1 and TRBJ1-5, with TRBD1 matching 11 bases. This CDR3 contains 17 residues. Unmatched junction bases numbered 12, after V lost 1 base and J lost 7 bases. Germline-derived CDR1 and CDR2 are DFQATT and SNEGSKA (reference sequence). CDR3 in amino acids: CSARALPGTGGPQPQHF. CDR3 in DNA: TGCAGTGCTAGAGCCCTCCCAGGGACAGGGGGGCCCCAGCCCCAGCATTTT.

The chain links TRBV10-3 to TRBJ2-7, with D perhaps given as TRBD1 or TRBD2 (6 bases each). V gave up 0 bases and J gave up 4 bases, with 22 bases separating them. Germline V gene lookup returns CDR1 ENHRY and CDR2 SYGVKD. This CDR3 contains 18 residues. The CDR3 loop is CAISESARGPEIEYEQYF. The CDR3 DNA sequence: TGTGCCATCAGTGAGTCCGCTCGGGGGCCCGAGATTGAGTACGAGCAGTACTTC.

This clonotype was counted between two and nine times. The chain joins TRBV28 to TRBJ1-5; 7 positions match TRBD1. V lost 3 bases and J lost 7; bases outside the gene matches: 9. CDR1 MDHEN and CDR2 SYDVKM come from the germline V gene. This CDR3 is 15 amino acids long. This CDR3 reads CASSFTGDWGQPQHF. CDR3 DNA sequence: TGTGCCAGCAGTTTTACAGGGGACTGGGGGCAGCCCCAGCATTTT.

This chain links TRBV11-2 with TRBJ2-1; no clear D gene. CDR1 and CDR2 from the germline V gene are SGHAT and FQNNGV. The length of the CDR3 is 14 residues. V gave up 4 bases and J gave up 10 bases, with 17 bases separating them. CDR3 nucleotide sequence: TGTGCCAGCAGCTCCTTCAGCCATGACTGGGAGCAGTTCTTC. Its protein product is CASSSFSHDWEQFF.

This chain joins TRBV12-3 or TRBV12-4 and TRBJ2-1; D unresolved. The length of the CDR3 is 15 residues. The germline V and J ends were trimmed by 6 bases and 3 bases, with 15 bases remaining between them. CDR3 in amino acids: CASREASAHYNEQFF. In nucleotides, the CDR3 is TGTGCCAGCAGAGAGGCCTCAGCTCACTACAATGAGCAGTTCTTC.

V usage is TRBV12-3 or TRBV12-4 and J usage is TRBJ2-1; 7 bases fit TRBD1. V lost 3 bases and J lost 6; bases outside the gene matches: 5. This CDR3 is built from 14 residues. The DNA of the CDR3 is TGTGCCAGCAGTTTGGGGACAGCCCTCAATGAGCAGTTCTTC. It codes for CASSLGTALNEQFF.

The chain joins TRBV20-1 to TRBJ2-1, with 10 bases matching TRBD2. V dropped 1 base and J dropped 4; count of bases not matched to a gene: 22. CDR3 length: 21 amino acids. Germline V gene data show CDR1 as DFQATT and CDR2 as SNEGSKA (reference sequence). The CDR3 here is CSARVPRYPSGSPAFYNEQFF. Here the CDR3 DNA reads TGCAGTGCTAGAGTTCCCCGTTATCCTAGCGGGAGTCCAGCGTTTTACAATGAGCAGTTCTTC.

This sequence joins TRBV6-1 and TRBJ2-2; 7 nucleotides align to TRBD2. Germline CDR1 reads MNHNS; CDR2 reads SASEGT. The ends lost 6 bases at V and 0 bases at J; junction bases unmatched: 4. This CDR3 spans 15 amino acids. CDR3 nucleotides: TGTGCCAGCAGCGGGGACTATCCGAACACCGGGGAGCTGTTTTTT. Translating gives CASSGDYPNTGELFF.

CDR3 bases: TGCAGCGTTGAAGATCCTAGCGGCAATGAGCAGTTCTTC. Amino acids: CSVEDPSGNEQFF. This rearrangement joins TRBV29-1 to TRBJ2-1; 7 bases map to TRBD2. The length of the CDR3 is 13 residues. Germline CDR1 and CDR2: SQVTM and ANQGSEA. Trimming took 0 bases from V and 6 from J; bases not matched to a gene: 2.

This clonotype was observed many times. The rearrangement joins TRBV25-1 to TRBJ1-2; TRBD1 aligns across 7 bases. The CDR3 consists of 14 residues. From germline, CDR1 is MGHDK and CDR2 SYGVNS. V dropped 3 bases and J dropped 7; count of bases not matched to a gene: 8. CDR3 nucleotide sequence: TGTGCCAGCAGTGATGGGGAGGGGGCTTTTGGCTACACCTTC. Protein sequence: CASSDGEGAFGYTF.

This clonotype occurred a few times. The chain links TRBV7-8 to TRBJ1-4; a possible D gene is TRBD1 (6 bases). The CDR3 spans 14 residues. V lost 2 bases to trimming and J lost 4 bases, with 8 bases between them. Germline V gene lookup returns CDR1 SGHVS and CDR2 FQNEAQ. The CDR3 region is CASSLTGSNEKLFF. The CDR3 nucleotides are TGTGCCAGCAGCTTAACAGGGAGTAATGAAAAACTGTTTTTT.

The chain links TRBV29-1 to TRBJ2-5; 9 nucleotides align to TRBD1. This CDR3 is 13 amino acids long. The J segment lost 2 bases and the V segment lost 6 bases, leaving 4 bases of the junction unmatched. Germline CDR1 reads SQVTM; CDR2 reads ANQGSEA. CDR3 coding DNA: TGCAGCGTCGGAGACAGGGGGCAAGAGACCCAGTACTTC. Translating gives CSVGDRGQETQYF.

This clonotype was found a few times. The chain carries TRBV11-1 and TRBJ2-1, with 13 nucleotides matching TRBD2. Germline V lookup: CDR1 SGHAT, CDR2 FQDESV (reference sequence). The CDR3 totals 18 residues. With 5 bases clipped from V and 3 bases from J, the junction kept 10 bases outside the gene matches. CDR3 region: CASSLVVRLAGGYNEQFF. CDR3 in DNA: TGTGCCAGCAGCCTAGTAGTGAGACTAGCGGGAGGCTACAATGAGCAGTTCTTC.

This clonotype was observed a few times. J is TRBJ1-5 and V is TRBV4-1; D unclear. Germline loops: CDR1 MGHRA, CDR2 YSYEKL. V was trimmed by 2 bases and J by 6 bases, leaving 8 bases between them. This CDR3 contains 13 residues. CDR3 bases: TGCGCCAGCAGCCAACCCGATCTTCAGCCCCAGCATTTT. Protein: CASSQPDLQPQHF.

DNA for the CDR3: TGTGCCAGCAACAACATGAAGGGCGGGCGGAGCTCCTACAATGAGCAGTTCTTC. Translation gives CASNNMKGGRSSYNEQFF. The chain combines TRBV11-1 with TRBJ2-1, with D maybe TRBD2 (5 bases). V lost 7 bases to trimming and J lost 0 bases, with 22 bases between them. This CDR3 has 18 residues. Germline values: CDR1 SGHAT, CDR2 FQDESV (reference sequence).

J is TRBJ2-7 and V is TRBV13; TRBD1 matches at 8 bases. V was clipped by 2 bases and J by 3 bases; unmatched bases: 3. Germline V gives CDR1 PRHDT, CDR2 FYEKMQ (reference sequence). This CDR3 is 14 amino acids long. The CDR3 sequence: CASSLQGAGYEQYF. The CDR3 bases are TGTGCCAGCAGCTTACAGGGGGCCGGCTACGAGCAGTACTTC.

This clonotype turned up a few times. V gene TRBV4-1 combines with J gene TRBJ1-3; no reliable D call. This CDR3 is 15 amino acids long. Deletions cut 2 bases from V and 0 bases from J, with 8 bases between. Germline assignment: CDR1 MGHRA and CDR2 YSYEKL. The CDR3 loop reads CASSQRDGSGNTIYF. CDR3 DNA: TGCGCCAGCAGCCAACGAGACGGCTCTGGAAACACCATATATTTT.

This sequence joins TRBV6-5 and TRBJ2-7, with D possibly being TRBD2 (5 bases). The CDR3 is 15 amino acids. The V gene lost 0 bases and the J gene lost 6 bases, with 15 bases spanning the gap. From germline, CDR1 is MNHEY and CDR2 SVGAGI. The CDR3 reads CASSYSSHLATEQYF. The CDR3 DNA sequence: TGTGCCAGCAGTTACTCGAGCCACCTAGCCACCGAGCAGTACTTC.

The chain recombines TRBV19 with TRBJ2-2; 7 bases fit TRBD1. With V trimmed by 3 bases and J by 3 bases, 7 bases remained unmatched. This CDR3 contains 16 residues. Per the germline V gene, CDR1 is LNHDA and CDR2 is SQIVND (reference sequence). The CDR3, as DNA: TGTGCCAGTAGTATCTTTGGGACAGCACACACCGGGGAGCTGTTTTTT. Translation: CASSIFGTAHTGELFF.

The rearrangement joins TRBV7-6 to TRBJ2-6; no firm D call. V lost 1 base, J lost 0 bases, and 10 bases lay in between. The CDR3 is 17 residues long. Looked up from germline, CDR1 is SGHVS and CDR2 is FNYEAQ. The CDR3 protein is CASSLELGISGANVLTF. CDR3 coding DNA: TGTGCCAGCAGCTTAGAGCTTGGGATCTCTGGGGCCAACGTCCTGACTTTC.

Comments on this clonotype: A single base separates this from a much larger clone, so it may be a read error. The rearrangement links TRBV12-3 or TRBV12-4 to TRBJ2-7; D not resolved. The CDR3 runs 12 residues. The CDR3 nucleotides read TGTGCCAACAGTTTTTCCGGCTACGAGCAGTACTTC. Residues: CANSFSGYEQYF.